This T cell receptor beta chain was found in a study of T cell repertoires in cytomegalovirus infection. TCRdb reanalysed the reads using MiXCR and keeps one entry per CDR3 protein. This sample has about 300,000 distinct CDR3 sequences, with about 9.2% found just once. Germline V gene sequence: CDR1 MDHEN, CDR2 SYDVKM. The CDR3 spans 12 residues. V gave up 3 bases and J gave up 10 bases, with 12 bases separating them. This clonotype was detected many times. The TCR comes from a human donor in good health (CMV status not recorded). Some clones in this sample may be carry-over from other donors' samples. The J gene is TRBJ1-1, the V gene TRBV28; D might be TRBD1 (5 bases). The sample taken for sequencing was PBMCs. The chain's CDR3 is CASSFPLGTAFF. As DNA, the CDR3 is TGTGCCAGCAGTTTTCCACTTGGGACAGCTTTCTTT.